Only a few counts were recorded for the clone carrying this T cell receptor beta chain. The antigen is unknown. The CDR3 spans 16 residues. Germline loops: CDR1 SEHNR, CDR2 FQNEAQ (reference sequence). The J segment lost 6 bases and the V segment lost 6 bases, leaving 13 bases of the junction unmatched. This sample was taken from a study of identical twins. TCRdb reanalysed the 5' RACE reads using MiXCR and keeps one entry per CDR3 protein. The table includes about 520,000 distinct CDR3 sequences, around 20% detected once. Study-wide points: For monozygotic twins, models underestimated out-of-frame TCR alpha sharing.

The sample was also reused in another study, on T cells expressing NK-cell markers. That report notes: Where several donors were concerned, these clonotypes also led the CD3+CD56-NKG2C+ fraction.

This chain uses TRBV7-9 with TRBJ2-7, with TRBD2 matching 11 bases. Sequenced input: CD4+ T cells sorted from blood. This receptor was identified in a woman between 18 and 30 years old in good health. CDR3 sequence (DNA): TGTGCCAGCAGTTTCGGACGACTAGCGGGAACTGGCGAGCAGTACTTC. This gives the protein CASSFGRLAGTGEQYF.